Presented here are 10 T cell receptor beta chains from one specimen sequenced in a study. MiXCR was run by TCRdb on the 5' RACE reads, yielding one entry per CDR3 protein. The sample holds about 32,000 distinct CDR3 sequences, around a quarter seen once. The sequencing sample was made of memory CD4+ T cells sorted from blood. Subset indicated: memory CD4+ T cells, CD4+CD45RO+CD25-. The source is a female donor with breast cancer.

Written as DNA, the CDR3 is TGTGCCAGCAGCCAAGACCCTAGCGGGAGGTATGGCGAGCAGTACTTC. Translating it yields CASSQDPSGRYGEQYF. The rearrangement joins TRBV4-2 to TRBJ2-7; 11 bases fit TRBD2. V lost 0 bases and J lost 6; bases outside the gene matches: 7. CDR3 length: 16 amino acids. Germline V CDR1 and CDR2: LGHNA, YNFKEQ.

The gene calls are TRBV7-2 and TRBJ2-7; D may be TRBD2 (5 bases). Trimming stripped 2 bases from V and 1 base from J, with 9 bases between. Germline loops: CDR1 SGHTA, CDR2 FQGNSA. The CDR3 runs 14 residues. The CDR3 DNA follows: TGTACCAGCAGCTTAATAAAGCGGTCCTACGAGCAGTACTTC. Translated, it gives CTSSLIKRSYEQYF. The full variable domain, with the rest looked up from reference TRBV7-2 and TRBJ2-7, is GAGVSQSPSNKVTEKGKDVELRCDPISGHTALYWYRQSLGQGLEFLIYFQGNSAPDKSGLPSDRFSAERTGGSVSTLTIQRTQQEDSAVYLCTSSLIKRSYEQYFGPGTRLTVT.

The chain is built from TRBV4-2 and TRBJ2-1, with 9 bases identical to TRBD1. The CDR3 has 16 residues. The J segment lost 8 bases and the V segment lost 1 base, leaving 9 bases of the junction unmatched. CDR1 LGHNA and CDR2 YNFKEQ come from the germline V gene. The CDR3 protein is CASSQVRGQGKDEQFF. The CDR3 nucleotides read TGTGCCAGCAGCCAAGTGAGGGGACAGGGTAAGGATGAGCAGTTCTTC.

The genes are TRBV4-2 and TRBJ2-2; D might be TRBD1 (6 bases). The CDR3 is 15 residues long. V dropped 4 bases and J dropped 4 bases, with 13 bases sitting between them. From germline, CDR1 is LGHNA and CDR2 YNFKEQ. This chain's CDR3 is CASSPPSTGTGELFF. The CDR3 nucleotides read TGTGCCAGCAGCCCCCCCTCGACAGGCACCGGGGAGCTGTTTTTT.

This clonotype was observed a handful of times. The chain links TRBV7-8 to TRBJ2-7, with a tentative D call TRBD2 (6 bases). The germline CDR1 and CDR2 sequences are SGHVS and FQNEAQ. The V end lost 3 bases, the J end lost 0 bases, and 18 bases lay between the germline ends. This CDR3 comprises 17 residues. In nucleotides, the CDR3 is TGTGCCAGCAGCTTTAGGCCAGGAGGGACGAGCTCCTACGAGCAGTACTTC. Translating it yields CASSFRPGGTSSYEQYF. The variable domain in full, completed from reference TRBV7-8 and TRBJ2-7, reads GAGVSQSPRYKVAKRGQDVALRCDPISGHVSLFWYQQALGQGPEFLTYFQNEAQLDKSGLPSDRFFAERPEGSVSTLKIQRTQQEDSAVYLCASSFRPGGTSSYEQYFGPGTRLTVT.

This sequence joins TRBV12-3 or TRBV12-4 and TRBJ1-4; D remains unclear. The CDR3 contains 14 residues. The V and J ends lost 8 bases and 2 bases respectively, with 12 bases between them. CDR3 DNA: TGTGCCAGCGGTGTCGGGAGGACTAATGAAAAACTGTTTTTT. Translated, it gives CASGVGRTNEKLFF.

On this clonotype: The junction departs from germline at one end; a sequencing error may be responsible. CDR3 DNA: TGCACCAGTCAAACAGGGACTAGCACAGATACGCAGTATTTT. Its protein product is CTSQTGTSTDTQYF. The V and J genes are TRBV5-1 and TRBJ2-3; possibly TRBD1 or TRBD2 for D (6 bases each). CDR3 length: 14 amino acids. The germline V gene has CDR1 SGHRS and CDR2 YFSETQ.

This clonotype was counted a few times. V gene TRBV20-1 combines with J gene TRBJ2-2; 10 bases are shared with TRBD2. Trimming took 2 bases from V and 3 from J; bases not matched to a gene: 0. This CDR3 contains 14 residues. Germline-derived CDR1 and CDR2 are DFQATT and SNEGSKA (reference sequence). CDR3 bases: TGCAGTGCTAGACTAGCGGGAGACACCGGGGAGCTGTTTTTT. This codes for CSARLAGDTGELFF.

This chain uses TRBV7-9 with TRBJ2-7, with no clear D. CDR1 is SEHNR and CDR2 is FQNEAQ in the germline V gene (reference sequence). V lost 2 bases to trimming and J lost 2 bases, with 16 bases between them. The CDR3 is made up of 16 amino acids. The CDR3 sequence is CASSLTSSLQPYEQYF. In nucleotides, the CDR3 is TGTGCCAGCAGCTTAACGTCCAGCCTTCAACCCTACGAGCAGTACTTC. The full variable domain, in which reference TRBV7-9 and TRBJ2-7 provide the parts outside the CDR3, is DTGVSQNPRHKITKRGQNVTFRCDPISEHNRLYWYRQTLGQGPEFLTYFQNEAQLEKSRLLSDRFSAERPKGSFSTLEIQRTEQGDSAMYLCASSLTSSLQPYEQYFGPGTRLTVT.

This clonotype has more than one count but fewer than ten. The chain combines TRBV20-1 with TRBJ2-7; 8 bases match TRBD2. V gave up 3 bases and J gave up 1 base; unmatched junction bases: 2. The CDR3 contains 13 residues. CDR1 is DFQATT and CDR2 is SNEGSKA in the germline V gene (reference sequence). The CDR3 reads CSARASGSYEQYF. In nucleotides, the CDR3 is TGCAGTGCTAGGGCTAGCGGGTCCTACGAGCAGTACTTC.